This T cell receptor beta chain was found in a study of blood T cell repertoires in COVID-19. Study-level information: PBMCs, B-cell-depleted T cells, or T cells were the source of the cDNA or gDNA that made up the material.

Assay used: immunoSEQ multiplex PCR; TCRdb lists only in-frame clones, some missing. This sample yields under 100,000 clones, of which about 85% are seen a single time; approximately 2.8% belongs to the top ten. Enrollment of patients from Seattle took place during active infection, with longitudinal follow-up. CDR3 length: 12 residues. The V end lost 5 bases, the J end lost 8 bases, and 9 bases lay between the germline ends. Germline V gene lookup returns CDR1 SGHTA and CDR2 FQGTGA. The chain uses TRBV7-3 and TRBJ2-2; TRBD2 is a possible D gene (6 bases). This sequence originates from a woman of 80 years or more with COVID-19, enrolled during active disease. The sequenced material came from peripheral blood. The CDR3 loop is CASSGDFGELFF. The CDR3 bases are TGTGCCAGCAGCGGGGACTTTGGGGAGCTGTTTTTT.